Below, 20 T cell receptor beta chains from the same sample are listed, as sequenced in a study of siplizumab effects on memory and regulatory T cells. The repertoire was sequenced with immunoSEQ multiplex PCR; TCRdb's copy has only in-frame clones and lacks some. This repertoire shows roughly 75,000 clones, around 93% found once; its top ten account for approximately 5.3%. What was sequenced was CD8+ T cells sorted from blood. The receptors originated from a human donor in good health.

The rearrangement uses TRBV27 and TRBJ1-6, with D maybe TRBD1 (5 bases). This CDR3 comprises 15 residues. The V and J ends lost 3 bases and 8 bases respectively, with 14 bases between them. Looked up from germline, CDR1 is MNHEY and CDR2 is SMNVEV (reference sequence). The CDR3 nucleotides are TGTGCCAGCAGTTTGGCAGGGCGCACGGATTCACCCCTCCACTTT. This codes for CASSLAGRTDSPLHF.

The chain links TRBV4-3 to TRBJ2-1; D not resolved. The ends were cut back, 0 bases at V and 4 bases at J, with 13 bases in the middle. The CDR3 loop spans 16 amino acids. Germline V gene lookup returns CDR1 LGHNA and CDR2 YSLEER. CDR3 amino acids: CASSQDESLLYNEQFF. CDR3 in DNA: TGCGCCAGCAGCCAAGATGAATCGTTACTGTACAATGAGCAGTTCTTC.

In DNA, the CDR3 is TGCAGCGTCATACAGGGTGAGACCTACGAGCAGTACTTC. This translates into CSVIQGETYEQYF. The chain joins TRBV29-1 to TRBJ2-7; the D gene is possibly TRBD1 (6 bases). The V and J ends lost 6 bases and 2 bases respectively, with 14 bases between them. Germline CDR1 reads SQVTM; CDR2 reads ANQGSEA. The CDR3 spans 13 residues.

The J gene is TRBJ2-7, the V gene TRBV2; 8 nucleotides line up with TRBD1. The germline V gene encodes CDR1 SNHLY and CDR2 FYNNEI. The CDR3 has 13 amino acids. Trimming cost V 6 bases and J 2 bases; bases outside gene matches: 3. The CDR3 sequence is CASRRDRTYEQYF. The CDR3 DNA is TGTGCCAGCAGAAGGGACAGGACCTACGAGCAGTACTTC.

This sequence joins TRBV15 and TRBJ2-3; 9 bases fit TRBD2. The germline gives CDR1 LNHNV, CDR2 YYDKDF (reference sequence). Trimming took 0 bases from V and 2 from J; bases not matched to a gene: 12. This CDR3 spans 19 amino acids. The DNA for the CDR3 is TGTGCCACCAGCAGAGAGAGATTATTTAGCGGGGGAAACACAGATACGCAGTATTTT. Translated: CATSRERLFSGGNTDTQYF.

This sequence joins TRBV28 and TRBJ1-1; D possibly corresponds to TRBD1 (5 bases). The CDR3 loop spans 12 amino acids. The V gene's germline CDR1 is MDHEN and CDR2 SYDVKM. Between the trimmed V and J ends, which lost 4 bases and 5 bases, there was a span of 8 bases. This chain's CDR3 is CASSWGGTEAFF. The CDR3 DNA reads TGTGCCAGCAGTTGGGGGGGTACTGAAGCTTTCTTT.

Concerning this clone: The junction departs from germline at one end; a sequencing error may be responsible. V usage is TRBV13 and J usage is TRBJ2-7; a possible D gene is TRBD1 (6 bases). Per germline, CDR1 PRHDT and CDR2 FYEKMQ (reference sequence). This CDR3 region has 13 residues. CDR3 nucleotides: TGTGCCAGCAGCATAGGACAGACCTACGAGCAGTACTTC. Its protein is CASSIGQTYEQYF.

DNA for the CDR3: TGTGCCAGCAGTGATATCGGCAACACCGGGGAGCTGTTTTTT. Its protein is CASSDIGNTGELFF. V and J are TRBV25-1 and TRBJ2-2; D unresolved. Trimming stripped 3 bases from V and 2 bases from J, with 7 bases between. Germline values: CDR1 MGHDK, CDR2 SYGVNS. CDR3 length: 14 residues.

The chain uses TRBV7-2 and TRBJ2-3; no definite D call. The germline V gene encodes CDR1 SGHTA and CDR2 FQGNSA. V lost 5 bases and J lost 0, with 6 bases in between. There are 13 residues in the CDR3. The CDR3 DNA follows: TGTGCCAGCAGCCTTTACAGCACAGATACGCAGTATTTT. As protein: CASSLYSTDTQYF.

This sequence joins TRBV5-1 and TRBJ1-2; D is undetermined. The CDR3 has 15 amino acids. The V and J ends lost 4 bases and 6 bases respectively, with 19 bases between them. CDR1 is SGHRS and CDR2 is YFSETQ in the germline V gene. CDR3 nucleotides: TGCGCCAGCAGCGCCTCATCGAACCAAGTGAATGGCTACACCTTC. Encoded protein: CASSASSNQVNGYTF.

The J gene is TRBJ1-4, the V gene TRBV28; D remains unclear. Trimming left V 6 bases short and J 8 bases short, with 16 bases between. The CDR3 contains 14 residues. Germline CDR1 is MDHEN and CDR2 is SYDVKM. The CDR3 reads CASRSPSRVEKLFF. The CDR3, as DNA: TGTGCCAGCAGATCCCCCAGTCGGGTGGAAAAACTGTTTTTT.

CDR3 sequence: CASSGPDTQYF. CDR3 DNA sequence: TGTGCCAGCAGCGGGCCGGATACGCAGTATTTT. The gene calls are TRBV11-1 and TRBJ2-3; the D is unclear. Trimming stripped 5 bases from V and 6 bases from J, with 6 bases between. This CDR3 comprises 11 residues. Per the germline V gene, CDR1 is SGHAT and CDR2 is FQDESV (reference sequence).

The V gene is TRBV19, the J gene TRBJ2-7; D is unresolved. The germline V gene encodes CDR1 LNHDA and CDR2 SQIVND (reference sequence). V lost 7 bases to trimming and J lost 2 bases, with 15 bases between them. The CDR3 length is 14 residues. This chain's CDR3 is CASTAGWGAYEQYF. The CDR3 DNA sequence: TGTGCCAGTACCGCCGGGTGGGGTGCCTACGAGCAGTACTTC.

The chain links TRBV11-2 to TRBJ2-7; D gene unclear. V gave up 2 bases and J gave up 4 bases, with 15 bases separating them. The CDR3 sequence is 15 residues long. CDR1 is SGHAT, CDR2 FQNNGV, per germline. CDR3 nucleotide sequence: TGTGCCAGCAGCTTACGTGTACTACCCTCATACGAGCAGTACTTC. Encoded protein: CASSLRVLPSYEQYF.

The J gene is TRBJ2-7, the V gene TRBV28; 8 bases agree with TRBD1. The J segment lost 3 bases and the V segment lost 5 bases, leaving 9 bases of the junction unmatched. This CDR3 has 15 residues. Germline V gene sequence: CDR1 MDHEN, CDR2 SYDVKM. The DNA for the CDR3 is TGTGCCAGCAGTCATGGGACAGGAAAACGCTACGAGCAGTACTTC. It codes for CASSHGTGKRYEQYF.

The chain recombines TRBV5-5 with TRBJ2-7, with TRBD1 matching over 8 bases. The ends lost 4 bases at V and 0 bases at J; junction bases unmatched: 6. Germline assignment: CDR1 SGHKS and CDR2 YYEKEE (reference sequence). The CDR3 has 15 residues. The CDR3 sequence: CASSPDREYSYEQYF. CDR3 sequence (DNA): TGTGCCAGCAGCCCGGACAGGGAATACTCCTACGAGCAGTACTTC. The whole variable domain, remainder taken from reference TRBV5-5 and TRBJ2-7, is DAGVTQSPTHLIKTRGQQVTLRCSPISGHKSVSWYQQVLGQGPQFIFQYYEKEERGRGNFPDRFSARQFPNYSSELNVNALLLGDSALYLCASSPDREYSYEQYFGPGTRLTVT.

The chain couples TRBV5-1 to TRBJ1-2; possibly TRBD1 for D (5 bases). Trimming took off 4 bases at V and 2 bases at J, with 18 bases between the two ends. This CDR3 has 16 amino acids. CDR1 is SGHRS and CDR2 is YFSETQ in the germline V gene. The CDR3 sequence is CASSRQTVATNYGYTF. The CDR3 bases are TGCGCCAGCAGCAGACAGACGGTGGCTACGAACTATGGCTACACCTTC.

V and J are TRBV5-4 and TRBJ2-1, with 9 bases aligning to TRBD2. Germline V gives CDR1 SGHNT, CDR2 YYREEE (reference sequence). The CDR3 is 16 residues long. The ends lost 5 bases at V and 0 bases at J; junction bases unmatched: 6. The CDR3 bases are TGTGCCAGCAGTCCGACTAGCGGCCACTCCTACAATGAGCAGTTCTTC. Translated: CASSPTSGHSYNEQFF.

The rearrangement uses TRBV19 and TRBJ2-2; 12 bases line up with TRBD1. V trimming: 6 bases; J trimming: 5 bases; junction bases outside the gene matches: 4. Germline assignment: CDR1 LNHDA and CDR2 SQIVND (reference sequence). This CDR3 is built from 15 residues. CDR3 amino acids: CASSLGQGATGELFF. The CDR3 nucleotides are TGTGCCAGTAGCCTGGGACAGGGGGCTACCGGGGAGCTGTTTTTT.

The rearrangement uses TRBV2 and TRBJ2-1; a possible D gene is TRBD2 (5 bases). CDR1 is SNHLY, CDR2 FYNNEI, per germline. The CDR3 is made up of 14 amino acids. V was cut by 7 bases and J by 0 bases, with 10 bases left in between. The CDR3 loop reads CASNEGSSYNEQFF. CDR3 in DNA: TGTGCCAGCAACGAGGGAAGCTCCTACAATGAGCAGTTCTTC.